The text below deals with one T cell receptor (beta chain). This record comes from a study of blood T cell repertoires in COVID-19. Across the study: Samples representing acute and convalescent COVID-19 were sourced from the United States, Italy and Spain.

The protocol was immunoSEQ multiplex PCR, while the TCRdb copy is restricted to in-frame clones and leaves out a portion. The data show more than 250,000 clones, roughly 90% seen once. The germline CDR1 and CDR2 sequences are SNHLY and FYNNEI. The CDR3 length is 13 residues. V lost 10 bases and J lost 0, with 7 bases in between. Material for sequencing was PBMCs or T cells enriched from blood (not recorded which). The gene calls are TRBV2 and TRBJ2-6, with a possible D match to TRBD2 (6 bases). The TCR comes from a woman aged 25 to 45 who had recovered from COVID-19. CDR3 sequence (DNA): TGTGCCACGGGGGTCTCTGGGGCCAACGTCCTGACTTTC. Translating gives CATGVSGANVLTF.